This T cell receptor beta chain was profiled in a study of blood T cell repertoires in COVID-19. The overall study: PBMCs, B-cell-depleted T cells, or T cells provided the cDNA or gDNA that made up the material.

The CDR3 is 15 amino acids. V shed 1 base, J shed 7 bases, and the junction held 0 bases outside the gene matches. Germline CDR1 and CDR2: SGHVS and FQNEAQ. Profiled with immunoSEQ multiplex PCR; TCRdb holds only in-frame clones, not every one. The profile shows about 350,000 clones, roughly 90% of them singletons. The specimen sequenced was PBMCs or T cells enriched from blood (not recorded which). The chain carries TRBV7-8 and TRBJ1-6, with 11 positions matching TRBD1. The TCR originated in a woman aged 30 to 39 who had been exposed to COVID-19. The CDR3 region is CASSLGDRGNSPLHF. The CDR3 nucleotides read TGTGCCAGCAGCTTAGGGGACAGGGGGAATTCACCCCTCCACTTT.